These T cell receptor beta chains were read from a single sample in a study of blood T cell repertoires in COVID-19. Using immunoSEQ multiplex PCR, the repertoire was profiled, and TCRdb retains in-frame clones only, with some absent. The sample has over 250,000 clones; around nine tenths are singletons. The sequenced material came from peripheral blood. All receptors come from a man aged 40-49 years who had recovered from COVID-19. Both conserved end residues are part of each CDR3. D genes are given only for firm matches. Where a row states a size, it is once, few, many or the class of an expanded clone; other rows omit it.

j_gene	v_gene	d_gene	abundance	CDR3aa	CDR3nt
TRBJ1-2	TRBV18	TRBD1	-	CASSPPTAGGPGYTF	TGTGCCAGCTCACCACCGACGGCAGGGGGCCCTGGCTACACCTTC
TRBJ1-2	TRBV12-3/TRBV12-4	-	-	CASAPGQWGYTF	TGTGCCAGCGCCCCGGGACAATGGGGCTACACCTTC
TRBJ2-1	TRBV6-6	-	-	CASRPLGGREQFF	TGTGCCAGCAGACCGCTAGGCGGTCGTGAGCAGTTCTTC
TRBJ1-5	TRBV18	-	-	CASSPFRQVRQPQHF	TGTGCCAGCTCACCATTTCGGCAGGTTAGGCAGCCCCAGCATTTT
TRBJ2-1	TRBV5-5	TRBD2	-	CASTAGVAQFHEQFF	TGTGCCAGCACGGCGGGAGTTGCTCAGTTCCATGAGCAGTTCTTC
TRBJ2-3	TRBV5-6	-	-	CASSFRSGLLDTQYF	TGTGCCAGCAGCTTCCGGTCGGGATTGTTAGATACGCAGTATTTT
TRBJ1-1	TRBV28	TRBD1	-	CASSLIQGGGTEAFF	TGTGCCAGCAGTTTGATACAGGGGGGTGGGACTGAAGCTTTCTTT
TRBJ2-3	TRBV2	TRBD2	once	CANRVGLAGSTDTQYF	TGTGCCAACAGGGTGGGACTAGCGGGTAGCACAGATACGCAGTATTTT
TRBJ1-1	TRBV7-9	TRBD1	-	CASSLTGTGHAGTEAFF	TGTGCCAGCAGCCTAACCGGGACAGGGCACGCCGGGACTGAAGCTTTCTTT
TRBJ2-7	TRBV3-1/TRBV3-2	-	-	CASSLHRAFLPYEQYF	TGTGCCAGCAGCCTCCACCGAGCTTTTCTTCCTTACGAGCAGTACTTC
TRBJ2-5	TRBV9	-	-	CASSVGQPKETQYF	TGTGCCAGCAGCGTAGGACAGCCCAAGGAGACCCAGTACTTC
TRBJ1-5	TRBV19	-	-	CASSPDSGDQPQHF	TGTGCCAGTAGTCCAGACTCAGGGGATCAGCCCCAGCATTTT
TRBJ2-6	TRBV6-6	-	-	CASRADTGVGANVLTF	TGTGCCAGCAGGGCGGACACGGGAGTTGGGGCCAACGTCCTGACTTTC
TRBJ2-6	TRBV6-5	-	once	CASWAGSGANVLTF	TGTGCCAGTTGGGCGGGCTCTGGGGCCAACGTCCTGACTTTC
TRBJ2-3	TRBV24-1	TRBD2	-	CATSDYAGGGPDTQYF	TGTGCCACCAGTGATTATGCGGGAGGAGGGCCAGATACGCAGTATTTT
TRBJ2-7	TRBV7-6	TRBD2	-	CASSPLSGGYEQYF	TGTGCCAGCAGCCCCCTCAGCGGGGGCTACGAGCAGTACTTC
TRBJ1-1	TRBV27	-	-	CASSFASRPLNTEAFF	TGTGCCAGCAGTTTTGCGTCCCGCCCACTGAACACTGAAGCTTTCTTT
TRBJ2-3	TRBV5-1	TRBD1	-	CASSTGAASPDTQYF	TGCGCCAGCTCTACAGGGGCCGCGTCCCCGGATACGCAGTATTTT
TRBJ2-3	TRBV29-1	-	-	CSVGSGTYTDTQYF	TGCAGCGTCGGGAGCGGGACATACACAGATACGCAGTATTTT
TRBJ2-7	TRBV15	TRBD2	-	CATSREASGYEQYF	TGTGCCACCAGCAGAGAGGCTAGCGGCTACGAGCAGTACTTC
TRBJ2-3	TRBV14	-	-	CASSLLRGSALDTQYF	TGTGCCAGCAGCCTTCTCCGGGGTAGCGCTCTAGATACGCAGTATTTT
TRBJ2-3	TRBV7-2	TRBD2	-	CASSRGTGTSGTDTQYF	TGTGCCAGCAGCAGGGGGACCGGGACTAGCGGCACAGATACGCAGTATTTT
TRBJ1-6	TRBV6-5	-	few	CASSSQGGVRPLHF	TGTGCCAGCAGTTCACAGGGTGGGGTACGGCCCCTCCACTTT
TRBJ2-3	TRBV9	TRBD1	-	CASSPTGSTDTQYF	TGTGCCAGCAGCCCGACAGGGAGCACAGATACGCAGTATTTT
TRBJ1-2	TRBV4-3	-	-	CASSQDAGPYYGYTF	TGCGCCAGCAGCCAAGATGCGGGCCCCTACTATGGCTACACCTTC
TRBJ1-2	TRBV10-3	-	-	CAIGITGEKGYTF	TGTGCCATCGGAATTACAGGTGAAAAGGGCTACACCTTC
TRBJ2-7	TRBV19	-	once	CATKTLRGEQYF	TGTGCCACCAAGACCTTGCGAGGCGAGCAGTACTTC
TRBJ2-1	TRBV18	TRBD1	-	CASSPGTGGYNEQFF	TGTGCCAGCTCACCGGGGACAGGGGGCTACAATGAGCAGTTCTTC
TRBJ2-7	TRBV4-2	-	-	CASSQPGVMNEQYF	TGTGCCAGCAGCCAACCAGGGGTTATGAACGAGCAGTACTTC
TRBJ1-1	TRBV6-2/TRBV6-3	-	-	CASSYWVGAGAFF	TGTGCCAGCAGTTATTGGGTGGGGGCTGGAGCTTTCTTT
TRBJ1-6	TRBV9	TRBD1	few	CASSASPRQGPLHF	TGTGCCAGCAGCGCCTCCCCGAGACAGGGACCCCTCCACTTT
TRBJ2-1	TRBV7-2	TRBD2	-	CASSLGPSGRYNEQFF	TGTGCCAGCAGCTTAGGCCCTAGCGGAAGATACAATGAGCAGTTCTTC
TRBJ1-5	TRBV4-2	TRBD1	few	CASSQDWTGSNQPQHF	TGTGCCAGCAGCCAAGATTGGACAGGGAGCAATCAGCCCCAGCATTTT
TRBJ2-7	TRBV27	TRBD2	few	CASSATSGGGHEQYF	TGTGCCAGCAGCGCGACGTCCGGGGGGGGCCACGAGCAGTACTTC
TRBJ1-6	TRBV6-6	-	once	CASSQVGGRAALHF	TGTGCCAGCAGCCAGGTGGGGGGGCGCGCTGCCCTCCACTTT
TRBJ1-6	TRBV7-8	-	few	CASSRGEPLAPLHF	TGTGCCAGCAGCCGAGGCGAACCCCTGGCACCCCTCCACTTT
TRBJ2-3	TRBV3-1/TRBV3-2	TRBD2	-	CASSPYSGASTDTQYF	TGTGCCAGCAGCCCATATAGCGGGGCCAGCACAGATACGCAGTATTTT
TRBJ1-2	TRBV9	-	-	CASSTGIYGYTF	TGTGCCAGCAGCACGGGGATCTATGGCTACACCTTC
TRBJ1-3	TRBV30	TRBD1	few	CAWSRDSGSGNTIYF	TGTGCCTGGAGCCGGGACAGCGGCTCTGGAAACACCATATATTTT
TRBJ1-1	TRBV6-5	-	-	CAGGASLKNTEAFF	TGTGCCGGGGGGGCCAGTCTGAAGAACACTGAAGCTTTCTTT
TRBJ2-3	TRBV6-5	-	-	CASSFRTENTQYF	TGTGCCAGCAGTTTCCGGACAGAAAATACGCAGTATTTT
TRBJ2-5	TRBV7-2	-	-	CASSSLSQETQYF	TGTGCCAGCAGCTCACTAAGCCAAGAGACCCAGTACTTC
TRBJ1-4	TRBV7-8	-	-	CASSSKPGLPREKLFF	TGTGCCAGCAGCTCCAAACCGGGACTGCCCCGTGAAAAACTGTTTTTT
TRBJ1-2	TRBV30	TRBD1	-	CAWRADRGYGYTF	TGTGCCTGGAGAGCGGACAGGGGGTATGGCTACACCTTC
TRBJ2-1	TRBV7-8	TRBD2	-	CASSDGTSGYNEQFF	TGTGCCAGCAGCGATGGGACTAGCGGTTACAATGAGCAGTTCTTC
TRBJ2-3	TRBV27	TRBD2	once	CASSSGGGAGTDTQYF	TGTGCCAGCAGTTCAGGCGGGGGGGCCGGGACAGATACGCAGTATTTT
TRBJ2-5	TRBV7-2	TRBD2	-	CASSRDYLETQYF	TGTGCCAGCAGCCGGGACTATCTAGAGACCCAGTACTTC
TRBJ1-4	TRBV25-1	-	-	CASSESMVWQRNEKLFF	TGTGCCAGCAGTGAATCGATGGTATGGCAAAGAAATGAAAAACTGTTTTTT
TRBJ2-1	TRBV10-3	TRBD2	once	CAISGPSGGGNEQFF	TGTGCCATCAGTGGCCCTAGCGGGGGTGGTAATGAGCAGTTCTTC
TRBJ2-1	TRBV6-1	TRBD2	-	CASSEANYGGSQQFF	TGTGCCAGCAGTGAGGCCAACTATGGCGGGAGCCAGCAGTTCTTC
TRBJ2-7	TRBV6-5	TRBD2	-	CASSRGLAYHEQYF	TGTGCCAGCAGTAGGGGACTAGCTTACCACGAGCAGTACTTC
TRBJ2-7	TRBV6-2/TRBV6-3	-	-	CASSIESYEQYF	TGTGCCAGCAGTATAGAATCCTACGAGCAGTACTTC
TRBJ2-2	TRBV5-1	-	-	CASSRFDRNTGELFF	TGCGCCAGCAGCCGATTCGACAGAAACACCGGGGAGCTGTTTTTT
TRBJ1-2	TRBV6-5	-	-	CASSFAVDYGYTF	TGTGCCAGCAGTTTTGCGGTGGACTATGGCTACACCTTC